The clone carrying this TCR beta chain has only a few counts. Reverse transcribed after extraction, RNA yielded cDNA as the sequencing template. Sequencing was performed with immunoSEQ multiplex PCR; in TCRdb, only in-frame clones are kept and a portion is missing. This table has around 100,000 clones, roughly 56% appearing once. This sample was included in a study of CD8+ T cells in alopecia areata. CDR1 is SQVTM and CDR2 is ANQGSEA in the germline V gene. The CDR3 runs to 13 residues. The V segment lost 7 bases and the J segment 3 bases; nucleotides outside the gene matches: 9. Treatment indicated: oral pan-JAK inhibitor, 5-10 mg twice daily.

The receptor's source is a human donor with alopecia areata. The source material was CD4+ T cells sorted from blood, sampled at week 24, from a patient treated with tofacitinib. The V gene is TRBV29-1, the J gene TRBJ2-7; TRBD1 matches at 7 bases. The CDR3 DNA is TGCAGCGCTGGAGAGGGGGCACTCTACGAGCAGTACTTC. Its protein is CSAGEGALYEQYF.